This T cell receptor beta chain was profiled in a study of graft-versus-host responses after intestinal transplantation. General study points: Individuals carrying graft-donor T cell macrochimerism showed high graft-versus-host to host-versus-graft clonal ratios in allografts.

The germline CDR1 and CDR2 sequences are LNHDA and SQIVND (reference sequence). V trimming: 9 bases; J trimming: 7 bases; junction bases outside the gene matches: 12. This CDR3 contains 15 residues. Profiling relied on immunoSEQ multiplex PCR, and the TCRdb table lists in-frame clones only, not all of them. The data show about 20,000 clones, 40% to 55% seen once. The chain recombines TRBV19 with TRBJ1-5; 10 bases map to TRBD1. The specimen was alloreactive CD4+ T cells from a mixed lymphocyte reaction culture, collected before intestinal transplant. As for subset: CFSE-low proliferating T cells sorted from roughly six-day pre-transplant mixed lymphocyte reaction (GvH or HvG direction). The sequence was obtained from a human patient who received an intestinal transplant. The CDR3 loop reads CASRDRGRVGQPQHF. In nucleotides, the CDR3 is TGTGCCAGCAGGGACAGGGGTCGGGTAGGCCAGCCCCAGCATTTT.